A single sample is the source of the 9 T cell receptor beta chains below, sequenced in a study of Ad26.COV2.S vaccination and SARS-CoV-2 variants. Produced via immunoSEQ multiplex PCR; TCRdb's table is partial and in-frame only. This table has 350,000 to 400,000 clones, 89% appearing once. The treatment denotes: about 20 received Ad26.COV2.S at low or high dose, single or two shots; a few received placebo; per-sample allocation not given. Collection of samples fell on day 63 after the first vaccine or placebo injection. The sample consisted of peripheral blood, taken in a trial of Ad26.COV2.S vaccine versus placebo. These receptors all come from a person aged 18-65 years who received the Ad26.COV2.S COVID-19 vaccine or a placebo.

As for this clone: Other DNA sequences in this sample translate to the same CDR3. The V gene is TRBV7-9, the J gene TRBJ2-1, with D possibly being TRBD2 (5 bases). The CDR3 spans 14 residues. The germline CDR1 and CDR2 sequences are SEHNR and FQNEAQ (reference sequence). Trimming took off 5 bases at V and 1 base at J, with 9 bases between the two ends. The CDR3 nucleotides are TGTGCCAGCAGCCCCAGCGGATCCTACAATGAGCAGTTCTTC. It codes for CASSPSGSYNEQFF.

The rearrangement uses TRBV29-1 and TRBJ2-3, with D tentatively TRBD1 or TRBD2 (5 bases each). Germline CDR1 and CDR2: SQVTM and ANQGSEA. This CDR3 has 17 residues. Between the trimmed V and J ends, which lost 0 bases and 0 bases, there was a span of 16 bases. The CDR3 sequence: CSVEDIDGAYSTDTQYF. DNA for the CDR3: TGCAGCGTTGAAGATATTGACGGGGCCTATAGCACAGATACGCAGTATTTT.

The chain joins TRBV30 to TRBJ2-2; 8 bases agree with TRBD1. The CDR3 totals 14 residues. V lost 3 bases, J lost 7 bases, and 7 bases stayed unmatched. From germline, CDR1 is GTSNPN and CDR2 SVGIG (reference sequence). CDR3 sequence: CAWRGQAGFGELFF. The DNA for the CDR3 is TGTGCCTGGAGGGGACAGGCGGGATTCGGGGAGCTGTTTTTT.

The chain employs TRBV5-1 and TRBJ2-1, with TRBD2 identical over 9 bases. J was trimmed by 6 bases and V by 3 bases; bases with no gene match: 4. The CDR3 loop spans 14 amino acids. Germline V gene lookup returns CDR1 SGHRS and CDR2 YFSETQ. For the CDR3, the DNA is TGCGCCAGCAGCTCCTCGACTAGCGGCAATGAGCAGTTCTTC. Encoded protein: CASSSSTSGNEQFF.

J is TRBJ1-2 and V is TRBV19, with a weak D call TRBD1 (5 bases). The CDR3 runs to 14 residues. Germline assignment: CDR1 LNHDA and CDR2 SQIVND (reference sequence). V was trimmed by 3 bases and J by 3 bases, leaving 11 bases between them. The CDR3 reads CASSIQGRYYGYTF. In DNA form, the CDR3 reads TGTGCCAGTAGTATTCAGGGCAGATACTATGGCTACACCTTC.

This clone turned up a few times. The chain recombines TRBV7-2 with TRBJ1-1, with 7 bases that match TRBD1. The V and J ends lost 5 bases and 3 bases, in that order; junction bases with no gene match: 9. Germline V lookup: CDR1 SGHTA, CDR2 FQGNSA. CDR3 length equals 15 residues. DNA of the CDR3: TGTGCCAGCAGCGTGTGGGACAGACCAGACACTGAAGCTTTCTTT. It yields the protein CASSVWDRPDTEAFF.

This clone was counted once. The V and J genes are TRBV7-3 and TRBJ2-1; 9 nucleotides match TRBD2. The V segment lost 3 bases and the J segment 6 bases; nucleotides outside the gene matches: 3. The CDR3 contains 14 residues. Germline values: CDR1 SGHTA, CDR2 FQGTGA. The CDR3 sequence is CASSLAGGPNEQFF. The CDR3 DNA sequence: TGTGCCAGCAGCTTGGCGGGAGGGCCCAATGAGCAGTTCTTC.

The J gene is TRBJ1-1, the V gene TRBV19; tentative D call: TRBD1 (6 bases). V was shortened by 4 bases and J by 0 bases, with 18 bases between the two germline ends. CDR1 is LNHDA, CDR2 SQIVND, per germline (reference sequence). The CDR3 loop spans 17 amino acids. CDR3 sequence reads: CASSTRQAGTMNTEAFF. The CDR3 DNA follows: TGTGCCAGTAGTACACGACAGGCGGGGACCATGAACACTGAAGCTTTCTTT.

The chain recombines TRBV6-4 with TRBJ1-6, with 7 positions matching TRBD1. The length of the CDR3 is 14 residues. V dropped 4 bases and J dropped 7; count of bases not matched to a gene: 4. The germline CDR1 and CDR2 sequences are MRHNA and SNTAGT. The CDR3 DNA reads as TGTGCCAGCAGTGGAGGGGGCCGGAATTCACCCCTCCACTTT. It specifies CASSGGGRNSPLHF.